This is a list of T cell receptor beta chains from one sample in a study of cytomegalovirus exposure and HLA in healthy donors. Using immunoSEQ multiplex PCR, the repertoire was profiled, and TCRdb retains in-frame clones only, with some absent. This sample has around 180,000 clones, with 70% to 80% found just once. Sequencing was carried out using PBMCs. The receptors were sampled from a man aged 55 to 70 in good health and CMV-seronegative. Both conserved end residues are part of each CDR3. For some rows the clone size is stated as once, few or many, or as a class when expanded; others skip it.

length	V	size	CDR3
13	TRBV9	-	CASSVDGQTEAFF
13	TRBV5-1	few	CASRHIQGTEAFF
16	TRBV15	-	CATSNHRIVNTGELFF
13	TRBV29-1	-	CSVVRDSDYEQYF
15	TRBV6-1	-	CASRPRGGIGQPQHF
12	TRBV7-9	-	CASSYSEQPQHF
14	TRBV28	-	CASSHREDNSPLHF
15	TRBV12-2	-	CASRLALTSRDTQYF
16	TRBV5-6	-	CASSENPGTGPYEQYF
13	TRBV6-5	-	CASSAYRGNEQYF
17	TRBV19	few	CASSPGVISGSYNEQFF
15	TRBV6-6	-	CASSYGDRSTDTQYF
17	TRBV10-2	-	CASSESTGQGAYNEQFF
14	TRBV7-9	-	CASSLLGTAPEAFF
14	TRBV15	once	CATSRGGSSYEQYF
14	TRBV18	once	CASSPSGSNYGYTF
16	TRBV2	-	CASRPPAGLGTGELFF
13	TRBV27	-	CASSLSSNQPQHF
16	TRBV6-6	-	CASSRNAVESGNTIYF
16	TRBV4-1	-	CASSQAAGTSGYEQYF
10	TRBV20-1	-	CSASGDTQYF
13	TRBV6-5	-	CASKNAGSHGYTF
18	TRBV5-1	few	CASSLRRQSGGANYGYTF
14	TRBV5-1	-	CASSTTGANEKLFF
15	TRBV28	-	CATTPGDSLRSEQYF
15	TRBV5-1	once	CASSLSASGAETQYF
14	TRBV18	-	CASSPSGLRHEQYF
15	TRBV11-2	-	CASSRGQSLYTEAFF
16	TRBV6-6	-	CASSYSVQGGYNEQFF
13	TRBV29-1	-	CSVARQGNQPQHF
15	TRBV6-6	-	CASSYPGQGATEAFF
16	TRBV4-3	-	CASSQERDPSTDTQYF
15	TRBV5-1	-	CASSLAGTSTDTQYF
16	TRBV28	-	CASSAYRDSLSYEQYF
14	TRBV27	-	CASSLQRTGTEQFF
14	TRBV6-1	few	CASIKQGGQETQYF
12	TRBV7-6	few	CASSSNTDTQYF
12	TRBV6-5	-	CASSRFRFPQYF
17	TRBV7-8	-	CASSLAGGASANTEAFF
11	TRBV28	-	CASHRGPGYTF
15	TRBV7-9	-	CASKVASGGQETQYF
16	TRBV5-1	-	CASSPWTSGDTDTQYF
13	TRBV29-1	few	CSSKDRGVWGYTF
17	TRBV4-2	-	CASSQAEQGALNTEAFF
17	TRBV5-6	-	CASSLAGVMGGNQPQHF
18	TRBV10-2	once	CASTRAQMMGTSTDTQYF